This T cell receptor (beta chain) derives from a study of T cell repertoires in cytomegalovirus infection. Findings and caveats of the study: Within the response measured ex vivo, HLA-C-restricted CMV-specific TCR beta clonotypes were dominant.

The CDR3 is made up of 15 amino acids. Losses at the gene ends were 1 base for V and 1 base for J; bases not matched to a gene: 5. The germline V gene has CDR1 DFQATT and CDR2 SNEGSKA (reference sequence). A remark on this clonotype: What it binds is not known.

TCRdb itself ran the reads through MiXCR, one entry per CDR3 protein. Of 150,000 to 200,000 distinct CDR3 sequences in the sample, roughly 9.8% were seen once. This clonotype originated in a human donor in good health (CMV status not recorded). Some clones in this sample may be carry-over from other donors' samples. Sequencing input: PBMCs. The J gene is TRBJ2-7, the V gene TRBV20-1; TRBD1 matches 9 bases. The CDR3 region is CSARVGTGISYEQYF. DNA of the CDR3: TGCAGTGCTAGAGTTGGGACAGGGATATCCTACGAGCAGTACTTC.